The clone carrying this T cell receptor beta chain appeared many times. The data are from a study of T cells in Graves' hyperthyroidism and ophthalmopathy. For the study at large: Blood from the periphery was taken at initial diagnosis, before any treatment.

Patients counted as stable if ophthalmopathy did not develop within 18 months. In making diagnoses, clinical symptoms, serum thyroxine and TRAb, thyroid ultrasound and orbital computed tomography were all used. The V gene end was trimmed by 5 bases and the J gene end by 2 bases; junction bases not matched to a gene: 12. The CDR3 sequence is 17 residues long. The germline CDR1 and CDR2 sequences are MNHNS and SASEGT. Regions amplified from RNA transcripts were the TCR beta CDR3 regions. The HTBI primer set drove a first-round RT-PCR of the TCR CDR3. A single record per CDR3 protein comes from TCRdb applying MiXCR to the multiplex PCR reads. This sample has around 440,000 distinct CDR3 sequences, with around 14% found just once.

The V call is TRBV6-1, the J call TRBJ2-7; 10 nucleotides align to TRBD1. This clonotype originated in a woman between 18 and 30 years old with Graves' hyperthyroidism. Sequenced material: blood. CDR3 DNA: TGTGCCAGCAGTTTCACCTCCGGGACAGGGGTCCCCTACGAGCAGTACTTC. As protein: CASSFTSGTGVPYEQYF.